This paragraph covers one T cell receptor beta chain sequence. Indicated time point: pre-treatment sample, taken before nivolumab and TIL therapy. The data were obtained in a study of TIL therapy for anti-PD-1-resistant metastatic lung cancer. The CDR3 is 17 residues long. CDR1 SGHNT and CDR2 YYREEE come from the germline V gene (reference sequence). Trimming shortened V by 0 bases and J by 0 bases, and 15 bases separated the two germline ends. Sequencing used immunoSEQ v3. Libraries were prepared by immunoSEQ multiplex PCR; TCRdb keeps only in-frame clonotypes and omits some of them. The profile shows around 33,000 clones, about 79% of them singletons.

The V gene is TRBV5-4, the J gene TRBJ1-1; D perhaps matches TRBD1 (5 bases). The origin of this receptor is a woman aged 30-79 years with non-small cell lung cancer. The sequencing here drew on blood, taken at baseline. The CDR3 loop is CASSLGPLGTVNTEAFF. The CDR3 nucleotides read TGTGCCAGCAGCTTGGGGCCCCTTGGGACGGTGAACACTGAAGCTTTCTTT.